This entry lists 21 T cell receptor beta chains sequenced from one sample in a study of cytomegalovirus exposure and HLA in healthy donors. PCR primers comprised 60 Vbeta and 13 Jbeta primers. The table came from immunoSEQ multiplex PCR; TCRdb's copy has only in-frame clones and leaves some out. The sample data list under 90,000 clones. Sequencing was done on a sample of PBMCs. Receptors were obtained from a man aged 45-60 years in good health and CMV-seropositive.

The chain couples TRBV7-2 to TRBJ2-5; D perhaps matches TRBD2 (6 bases). This CDR3 is built from 14 residues. Germline-derived CDR1 and CDR2 are SGHTA and FQGNSA. V was pared by 5 bases and J by 5 bases, with 15 bases between. Here the CDR3 DNA reads TGTGCCAGCAGCCCGGGACTTACGAGGGAGACCCAGTACTTC. Translated, it gives CASSPGLTRETQYF.

As DNA, the CDR3 is TGTGCCAGTAGTGAGGCAGGGGCCTTCTCTGGGGCCAACGTCCTGACTTTC. Amino acid sequence: CASSEAGAFSGANVLTF. The rearrangement joins TRBV19 to TRBJ2-6, with TRBD1 as a possible D gene (6 bases). V dropped 5 bases and J dropped 0 bases, with 14 bases sitting between them. Germline CDR1 is LNHDA and CDR2 is SQIVND (reference sequence). The CDR3 consists of 17 residues. Complete variable domain (other parts from reference TRBV19 and TRBJ2-6): DGGITQSPKYLFRKEGQNVTLSCEQNLNHDAMYWYRQDPGQGLRLIYYSQIVNDFQKGDIAEGYSVSREKKESFPLTVTSAQKNPTAFYLCASSEAGAFSGANVLTFGAGSRLTVL.

The chain employs TRBV5-4 and TRBJ2-3, with TRBD2 identical over 10 bases. J was trimmed by 3 bases and V by 4 bases; bases with no gene match: 5. The CDR3 length is 15 residues. Germline CDR1 is SGHNT and CDR2 is YYREEE (reference sequence). This CDR3 reads CASSLGLAATDTQYF. The DNA for the CDR3 is TGTGCCAGCAGCCTAGGACTAGCGGCTACAGATACGCAGTATTTT.

The V gene is TRBV6-6, the J gene TRBJ2-2; 12 bases fit TRBD2. Germline V gene sequence: CDR1 MNHNY, CDR2 SVGAGI (reference sequence). There are 16 residues in the CDR3. V was pared by 4 bases and J by 7 bases, with 7 bases of the junction left unmatched. The CDR3 region has the DNA TGTGCCAGCAGTTGGAGACTAGCGGGAGTGGGCGGGGAGCTGTTTTTT. This gives the protein CASSWRLAGVGGELFF.

This sequence joins TRBV6-5 and TRBJ2-7; 10 bases are a match to TRBD1. Germline V gene sequence: CDR1 MNHEY, CDR2 SVGAGI. CDR3 length equals 15 residues. Trimming at V came to 0 bases and at J to 4 bases, leaving 3 bases not matched to a gene. CDR3 DNA sequence: TGTGCCAGCAGTTACTCGAGGACAGGGGGATACGAGCAGTACTTC. Translating gives CASSYSRTGGYEQYF.

The genes are TRBV5-6 and TRBJ2-2; possible D gene TRBD2, 5 bases. Trimming took 4 bases from V and 2 from J, leaving 15 bases between them. The germline CDR1 and CDR2 sequences are SGHDT and YYEEEE. The CDR3 contains 16 residues. CDR3 bases: TGTGCCAGCAGCCCCCCGGCTAGCCGTAACACCGGGGAGCTGTTTTTT. Translated: CASSPPASRNTGELFF.

This chain uses TRBV4-3 with TRBJ2-7, with 14 bases lining up with TRBD2. The V gene's germline CDR1 is LGHNA and CDR2 YSLEER. J was trimmed by 5 bases and V by 4 bases; bases with no gene match: 7. This CDR3 is 16 amino acids long. CDR3 in amino acids: CASSPDSGLAGDEQYF. DNA for the CDR3: TGCGCCAGCAGCCCAGATTCGGGACTAGCGGGAGACGAGCAGTACTTC.

V and J are TRBV5-1 and TRBJ2-5, with 7 positions matching TRBD2. The CDR3 totals 12 residues. Germline V gives CDR1 SGHRS, CDR2 YFSETQ. V lost 6 bases to trimming and J lost 1 base; unmatched junction nucleotides: 0. CDR3 protein: CASTSGQETQYF. The DNA of the CDR3 is TGCGCCAGCACTAGCGGCCAAGAGACCCAGTACTTC.

This chain joins TRBV5-1 and TRBJ2-1; a weak D match, TRBD2 (7 bases). Germline lookup yields CDR1 SGHRS and CDR2 YFSETQ. Trimming removed 0 bases at V and 8 bases at J, with 21 bases between. The CDR3 sequence is 17 residues long. The CDR3 reads CASSLGRGAGALHEQFF. The CDR3 DNA sequence: TGCGCCAGCAGCTTGGGCCGGGGGGCGGGAGCTCTGCATGAGCAGTTCTTC.

The chain recombines TRBV5-4 with TRBJ2-6, with 9 bases fitting TRBD2. Germline CDR1 and CDR2: SGHNT and YYREEE (reference sequence). CDR3 length equals 18 residues. Losses at the gene ends were 4 bases for V and 3 bases for J; bases not matched to a gene: 11. The CDR3 sequence: CASSSSGSPPVGANVLTF. The DNA for the CDR3 is TGTGCCAGCAGCAGTAGCGGGAGTCCCCCTGTTGGGGCCAACGTCCTGACTTTC. Based on the CDR3 plus reference TRBV5-4 and TRBJ2-6, the full variable domain is ETGVTQSPTHLIKTRGQQVTLRCSSQSGHNTVSWYQQALGQGPQFIFQYYREEENGRGNFPPRFSGLQFPNYSSELNVNALELDDSALYLCASSSSGSPPVGANVLTFGAGSRLTVL.

V is TRBV6-5 and J is TRBJ2-3; 10 bases map to TRBD1. Germline values: CDR1 MNHEY, CDR2 SVGAGI. The V and J ends lost 6 bases and 0 bases, in that order; junction bases with no gene match: 0. The CDR3 is 14 residues long. The chain's CDR3 is CASRGQGSTDTQYF. Here the CDR3 DNA reads TGTGCCAGCAGGGGACAGGGGAGCACAGATACGCAGTATTTT.

V is TRBV11-3 and J is TRBJ1-1, with D unclear. The V end was cut by 2 bases, the J end by 8 bases, with 12 bases between. This CDR3 contains 13 residues. CDR1 and CDR2 from the germline V gene are SGHNT and YENEEA. The CDR3 DNA reads TGTGCCAGCAGCTTACTCGCGGGCCTCGAAGCTTTCTTT. It encodes CASSLLAGLEAFF.

CDR3 in DNA: TGTGCCAGCAGTTTGTCGTCTAGCGGGAGGTACAATGAGCAGTTCTTC. Encoded protein: CASSLSSSGRYNEQFF. The chain employs TRBV28 and TRBJ2-1, with TRBD2 matching over 11 bases. The germline V gene has CDR1 MDHEN and CDR2 SYDVKM. V gave up 3 bases and J gave up 4 bases; unmatched junction bases: 5. The CDR3 has 16 amino acids.

The rearrangement links TRBV29-1 to TRBJ2-7; the match to TRBD2 covers 8 bases. There are 14 residues in the CDR3. With V trimmed by 6 bases and J by 3 bases, 10 bases remained unmatched. Germline loops: CDR1 SQVTM, CDR2 ANQGSEA. The CDR3 DNA is TGCAGCGTGGGAGGGACTAGAGGGAGCTACGAGCAGTACTTC. Translating gives CSVGGTRGSYEQYF.

The gene calls are TRBV19 and TRBJ1-1, with 7 bases aligning to TRBD1. Germline V gives CDR1 LNHDA, CDR2 SQIVND (reference sequence). V shed 5 bases and J 3 bases; nucleotides not matched to a gene: 21. CDR3 length: 19 residues. CDR3 in amino acids: CASSPHYIPGQLRDTEAFF. In nucleotides, the CDR3 is TGTGCCAGTAGTCCCCATTACATACCGGGACAGTTGAGGGACACTGAAGCTTTCTTT.

The chain combines TRBV11-2 with TRBJ1-6; D uncertain. The CDR3 spans 14 residues. CDR1 and CDR2 (germline): SGHAT, FQNNGV. V shed 3 bases and J shed 7 bases, with 10 bases lying between them. The CDR3 here is CASSLTQQNSPLHF. CDR3 in DNA: TGTGCCAGCAGCTTGACACAGCAGAATTCACCCCTCCACTTT.

The chain has TRBV2 and TRBJ1-5, with a weak D call TRBD1 (6 bases). The CDR3 is 15 amino acids. Trimming removed 7 bases at V and 0 bases at J, with 13 bases between. Germline CDR1 SNHLY, CDR2 FYNNEI. In DNA, the CDR3 is TGTGCCAGCACCGAAATGACAGGTAGCAATCAGCCCCAGCATTTT. The encoded protein is CASTEMTGSNQPQHF.

The CDR3 DNA follows: TGTGCCAGCAGCACCGGACAGGTCGGGCAGTACGTC. Residues: CASSTGQVGQYV. The chain carries TRBV5-6 and TRBJ2-7; 7 positions match TRBD1. Trimming at V came to 4 bases and at J to 9 bases, leaving 7 bases not matched to a gene. CDR3 size: 12 residues. Germline-derived CDR1 and CDR2 are SGHDT and YYEEEE.

The genes are TRBV29-1 and TRBJ2-2; no definite D call. CDR1 SQVTM and CDR2 ANQGSEA come from the germline V gene. Trimming took off 3 bases at V and 1 base at J, with 3 bases between the two ends. The CDR3 covers 12 residues. The chain's CDR3 is CSVDRNTGELFF. The DNA for the CDR3 is TGCAGCGTTGACAGGAACACCGGGGAGCTGTTTTTT.

The V call is TRBV27, the J call TRBJ2-1, with 7 bases fitting TRBD2. The CDR3 runs 15 residues. The germline CDR1 and CDR2 sequences are MNHEY and SMNVEV (reference sequence). Trimming cost V 6 bases and J 2 bases; bases outside gene matches: 7. The CDR3 sequence is CASSPIGTTYNEQFF. CDR3 nucleotides: TGTGCCAGCAGCCCAATCGGGACTACCTACAATGAGCAGTTCTTC.

This chain uses TRBV19 with TRBJ1-1, with 9 bases fitting TRBD1. The J segment lost 4 bases and the V segment lost 6 bases, leaving 9 bases of the junction unmatched. The CDR3 is made up of 15 amino acids. In germline, CDR1 is LNHDA, CDR2 SQIVND (reference sequence). The CDR3 spells CASRPSGQGGTEAFF. CDR3 bases: TGTGCCAGTAGACCATCGGGACAGGGAGGCACTGAAGCTTTCTTT.